One and the same sample provided the 17 T cell receptor beta chains below, sequenced in a study of post-analysis software for immune sequencing data. Study-wide results and caveats: Patients showed TRBV5-6, TRBV5-1 and TRBV20-1 among a few TRBV segments more frequent than in controls.

cDNA libraries for TCR beta contained unique molecular identifiers. Via MiXCR, TCRdb re-called the PCR reads, giving one row per CDR3 protein. This sample has about 810,000 distinct CDR3 sequences, with about 50% found just once. These TCRs' antigens remain unknown. Sequencing was performed on blood. The receptor source for this set is a girl aged 10-17 years with multiple sclerosis.

The rearrangement uses TRBV7-3 and TRBJ2-1; tentative D call: TRBD2 (6 bases). In germline, CDR1 is SGHTA, CDR2 FQGTGA. The V end lost 1 base, the J end lost 10 bases, and 23 bases lay between the germline ends. This CDR3 has 17 residues. The CDR3 protein is CASSLRSFKAGPSEQFF. The CDR3 region has the DNA TGTGCCAGCAGCTTAAGGAGTTTCAAGGCGGGACCATCGGAGCAGTTCTTC.

This clonotype appeared a few times. V is TRBV12-3 or TRBV12-4 and J is TRBJ2-4, with D perhaps TRBD2 (6 bases). The V end lost 4 bases, the J end lost 6 bases, and 13 bases lay between the germline ends. This CDR3 has 14 residues. The CDR3 loop reads CASSYSGGLNIQYF. The DNA of the CDR3 is TGTGCCAGCAGTTACTCCGGAGGGTTAAACATTCAGTACTTC.

This clonotype was observed a few times. This chain joins TRBV2 and TRBJ1-1; 8 bases match TRBD1. Germline assignment: CDR1 SNHLY and CDR2 FYNNEI. The CDR3 spans 16 residues. V lost 9 bases, J lost 1 base, and 13 bases stayed unmatched. In nucleotides, the CDR3 is TGTGCCAGTTTATTTCAGGGGGCAAACCAGAACACTGAAGCTTTCTTT. Amino acids: CASLFQGANQNTEAFF. Looking up the rest from reference TRBV2 and TRBJ1-1 gives the full variable domain: EPEVTQTPSHQVTQMGQEVILRCVPISNHLYFYWYRQILGQKVEFLVSFYNNEISEKSEIFDDQFSVERPDGSNFTLKIRSTKLEDSAMYFCASLFQGANQNTEAFFGQGTRLTVV.

This clonotype has a handful of counts. V is TRBV10-1 and J is TRBJ2-7; 9 bases match TRBD2. V trimming: 6 bases; J trimming: 6 bases; junction bases outside the gene matches: 9. The CDR3 runs 14 residues. CDR1 is WNHNN and CDR2 is SYGVQD in the germline V gene (reference sequence). CDR3 protein: CASRGLARFCEQYF. CDR3 bases: TGCGCCAGCAGGGGACTAGCAAGGTTTTGCGAGCAGTACTTC.

This chain uses TRBV20-1 with TRBJ1-2; 7 nucleotides align to TRBD1. Germline V gene data show CDR1 as DFQATT and CDR2 as SNEGSKA (reference sequence). The V and J ends lost 4 bases and 4 bases, in that order; junction bases with no gene match: 12. The length of the CDR3 is 15 residues. Here the CDR3 reads CSAKARGVGSYGYTF. CDR3 DNA sequence: TGCAGTGCTAAGGCCAGGGGGGTAGGGTCCTATGGCTACACCTTC.

This rearrangement joins TRBV10-3 to TRBJ2-5, with unresolved D. The J call may be faulty, since TRBJ2-7 better matches the DNA end. This CDR3 region has 14 residues. Per germline, CDR1 ENHRY and CDR2 SYGVKD. The CDR3 loop reads CAISAYKAPYEQYF. CDR3 coding DNA: TGTGCCATCAGTGCATACAAAGCCCCCTACGAGCAGTACTTC.

The chain joins TRBV5-1 to TRBJ2-3; D unclear. From germline, CDR1 is SGHRS and CDR2 YFSETQ. With 3 bases removed from V and 4 bases from J, the gap between germline ends came to 18 bases. The length of the CDR3 is 16 residues. This CDR3 is CASSSATSPVADTQYF. DNA of the CDR3: TGCGCCAGCAGCTCGGCGACAAGCCCCGTCGCAGATACGCAGTATTTT.

The rearrangement links TRBV12-3 or TRBV12-4 to TRBJ1-5; D is unresolved. The CDR3 runs 13 residues. V was clipped by 3 bases and J by 7 bases, with 10 bases between them. Here the CDR3 reads CASSLSGFQPQHF. The DNA for the CDR3 is TGTGCCAGCAGTTTGAGTGGGTTCCAGCCCCAGCATTTT.

This clonotype was detected only a few times. The chain recombines TRBV29-1 with TRBJ2-1; TRBD2 aligns across 11 bases. The CDR3 runs to 15 residues. V lost 5 bases to trimming and J lost 4 bases; unmatched junction nucleotides: 7. Germline CDR1 reads SQVTM; CDR2 reads ANQGSEA. The CDR3 spells CSVSVTSGVYNEQFF. DNA of the CDR3: TGCAGCGTTTCAGTGACTAGCGGGGTGTACAATGAGCAGTTCTTC.

The rearrangement uses TRBV29-1 and TRBJ2-7; TRBD1 is a possible D gene (6 bases). Trimming took 4 bases from V and 0 from J, leaving 10 bases between them. The germline V gene encodes CDR1 SQVTM and CDR2 ANQGSEA. The CDR3 spans 13 residues. The CDR3 DNA reads TGCAGCGTTGGGGCAGGGGCCTCCTACGAGCAGTACTTC. This encodes CSVGAGASYEQYF.

The gene calls are TRBV6-5 and TRBJ1-1, with no clear D. Trimming removed 1 base from V and 4 bases from J, with 10 bases in between. The CDR3 spans 14 residues. Germline CDR1 is MNHEY and CDR2 is SVGAGI. The DNA of the CDR3 is TGTGCCAGCAGTTACTTTGGAACCTCCACTGAAGCTTTCTTT. Its protein product is CASSYFGTSTEAFF.

This clonotype appeared a few times. The chain carries TRBV2 and TRBJ2-7; no firm D call. V lost 1 base, J lost 2 bases, and 6 bases lay in between. Germline lookup yields CDR1 SNHLY and CDR2 FYNNEI. The CDR3 has 13 amino acids. CDR3 sequence reads: CASSEVRTYEQYF. CDR3 DNA sequence: TGTGCCAGCAGTGAAGTTCGTACCTACGAGCAGTACTTC.

This sequence joins TRBV7-3 and TRBJ2-1, with unresolved D. Germline loops: CDR1 SGHTA, CDR2 FQGTGA. The CDR3 spans 12 residues. V lost 5 bases, J lost 8 bases, and 10 bases lay in between. The CDR3 bases are TGTGCCAGCAGCCAACTGTACGATGAGCAGTTCTTC. Amino acids: CASSQLYDEQFF.

This clonotype has more than one count but fewer than ten. The V gene is TRBV25-1, the J gene TRBJ2-7; D might be TRBD2 (6 bases). The CDR3 totals 14 residues. Per germline, CDR1 MGHDK and CDR2 SYGVNS. Trimming pared 2 bases from V and 7 bases from J, leaving 15 bases between. As DNA, the CDR3 is TGTGCCAGCAGTGAAGTCGGGGGACGGTGGGAGCAGTACTTC. Amino acids: CASSEVGGRWEQYF.

The chain has TRBV5-1 and TRBJ2-4, with D hard to call. The last part of the DNA fits TRBJ2-7 better; the J call may be wrong. This CDR3 is built from 12 residues. CDR1 and CDR2 from the germline V gene are SGHRS and YFSETQ. The CDR3 protein is CASTSLDYEQYF. The CDR3 coding sequence is TGCGCCAGCACCAGTCTTGACTACGAGCAGTACTTC.

V gene TRBV27 combines with J gene TRBJ2-1; 7 nucleotides agree with TRBD2. The CDR3 is made up of 16 amino acids. CDR1 and CDR2 (germline): MNHEY, SMNVEV (reference sequence). V gave up 5 bases and J gave up 0 bases; unmatched junction bases: 7. DNA for the CDR3: TGTGCCAGCAGTAGACCTAGCGGCAGCTCCTACAATGAGCAGTTCTTC. Translating it yields CASSRPSGSSYNEQFF.

This clonotype was counted only a few times. The chain uses TRBV7-9 and TRBJ2-5; 9 bases map to TRBD1. This CDR3 has 15 residues. CDR1 is SEHNR and CDR2 is FQNEAQ in the germline V gene (reference sequence). Trimming took 0 bases from V and 3 from J; bases not matched to a gene: 2. This CDR3 is CASSLARQGEETQYF. The CDR3 coding sequence is TGTGCCAGCAGCTTAGCGCGACAGGGGGAAGAGACCCAGTACTTC.